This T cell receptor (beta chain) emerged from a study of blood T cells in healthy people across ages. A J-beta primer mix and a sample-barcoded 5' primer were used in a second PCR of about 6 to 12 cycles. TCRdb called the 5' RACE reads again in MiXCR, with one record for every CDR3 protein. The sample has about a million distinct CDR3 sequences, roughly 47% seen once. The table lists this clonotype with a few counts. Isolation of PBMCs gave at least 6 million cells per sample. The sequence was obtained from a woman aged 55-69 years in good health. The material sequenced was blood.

CDR3 loop: CASRKGSDEFRNEQFF. CDR3 in DNA: TGTGCCAGCAGAAAGGGGTCGGATGAGTTTCGTAATGAGCAGTTCTTC. The chain has TRBV7-9 and TRBJ2-1; weak D call: TRBD1 (5 bases). Germline loops: CDR1 SEHNR, CDR2 FQNEAQ (reference sequence). V was trimmed by 6 bases and J by 7 bases, leaving 22 bases between them. The CDR3 runs 16 residues.